This TCR beta chain was recovered during a study of cytomegalovirus exposure and HLA in healthy donors. Looking at the study overall: The same platform used for the approximately 670 first-cohort repertoires was also used for the 130 or so validation repertoires, as a later analysis reported. Study-wide results and caveats: In a later analysis, first-cohort TCR clusters were found to tend to co-occur in the roughly 120 validation repertoires. The study put about 180 TCR beta chains on its list as cytomegalovirus-associated.

As for this clone: Its matching antigen is unknown.

The donors were members of the validation cohort comprising over 90 subjects, separate from the approximately 710-subject first cohort. The CDR3 runs to 15 residues. In germline, CDR1 is SGHVS, CDR2 FNYEAQ. V lost 2 bases and J lost 7; bases outside the gene matches: 6. Method: immunoSEQ multiplex PCR; TCRdb's copy keeps in-frame clones and lacks some. The repertoire holds around 400,000 clones, with 86% as singletons. The TCR comes from a woman younger than 35 in good health and CMV-seronegative. The V call is TRBV7-6, the J call TRBJ1-4, with 8 bases lining up with TRBD1. The sequenced sample consisted of PBMCs. The CDR3 spells CASSLFTGGGEKLFF. The CDR3 DNA reads TGTGCCAGCAGCTTATTTACAGGGGGGGGTGAAAAACTGTTTTTT.